This T cell receptor (beta chain) was obtained from a study of blood T cell repertoires in COVID-19. Libraries were prepared by immunoSEQ multiplex PCR; TCRdb keeps only in-frame clonotypes and omits some of them. The table has 250,000 to 300,000 clones, around 90% seen once. Germline V gene sequence: CDR1 SGHTA, CDR2 FQGNSA. This CDR3 spans 10 amino acids. The junction had 4 bases not matched to a gene; V was cut back by 6 bases and J by 12 bases. Sample: peripheral blood. This TCR came from a woman aged 30 to 39 with acute or convalescent COVID-19. This chain joins TRBV7-2 and TRBJ2-7, with 8 bases aligning to TRBD1. The CDR3 bases are TGTGCCAGCAGTCGGGACAGGCTGTACTTC. Its protein is CASSRDRLYF.